The 24 T cell receptor beta chains listed next were all sequenced from one sample in a study of HIV-infected patients and healthy controls. Reverse transcription used 500 to 550 ng RNA and constant-region primers for alpha and beta. Each of the alpha and beta chains got its own library through chain-specific third strand synthesis with indices. One entry per CDR3 protein, called by TCRdb with MiXCR from the 5' RACE reads. The profile shows more than 3,000 distinct CDR3 sequences, around 30% of them singletons. Follow-up blood was drawn about 14 weeks, roughly three months, after antiretroviral therapy began. No cell fractionation was done, so the repertoire covers all unsorted peripheral blood T cells. The sequencing here drew on blood, taken during antiretroviral therapy. All receptors derive from an adult with HIV infection.

V and J are TRBV16 and TRBJ2-3, with TRBD2 matching 10 bases. V lost 10 bases to trimming and J lost 5 bases; unmatched junction nucleotides: 9. Germline assignment: CDR1 KGHSY and CDR2 FQNENV. The CDR3 loop spans 14 amino acids. The CDR3 bases are TGTGCCACCCAAGGGACTAGCGTGGGAGATACGCAGTATTTT. Amino acids: CATQGTSVGDTQYF.

The rearrangement links TRBV5-4 to TRBJ2-2; no definite D call. Trimming took off 4 bases at V and 0 bases at J, with 13 bases between the two ends. Looked up from germline, CDR1 is SGHNT and CDR2 is YYREEE (reference sequence). This CDR3 contains 16 residues. The CDR3 DNA is TGTGCCAGCAGCCCCTCTTTCGATCCGAACACCGGGGAGCTGTTTTTT. Its translation: CASSPSFDPNTGELFF. Full variable domain (rest looked up from reference TRBV5-4 and TRBJ2-2): ETGVTQSPTHLIKTRGQQVTLRCSSQSGHNTVSWYQQALGQGPQFIFQYYREEENGRGNFPPRFSGLQFPNYSSELNVNALELDDSALYLCASSPSFDPNTGELFFGEGSRLTVL.

By share of the sample, this clonotype is medium-sized. The chain uses TRBV6-1 and TRBJ2-3, with D tentatively TRBD2 (7 bases). The CDR3 sequence is 16 residues long. The germline gives CDR1 MNHNS, CDR2 SASEGT. Trimming took 7 bases from V and 1 from J, leaving 18 bases between them. The CDR3 bases are TGTGCCAGCACACAAGGGAGGGGGGGCGGCACAGATACGCAGTATTTT. Translating it yields CASTQGRGGGTDTQYF.

This clonotype has more than one count but fewer than ten. V and J are TRBV5-1 and TRBJ1-6; D uncertain. This CDR3 spans 15 amino acids. Deletions cut 6 bases from V and 0 bases from J, with 10 bases between. CDR1 is SGHRS, CDR2 YFSETQ, per germline. The CDR3 loop reads CASTLESSYNSPLHF. CDR3 nucleotide sequence: TGCGCCAGCACCTTAGAGAGCTCCTATAATTCACCCCTCCACTTT.

This clonotype is large (0.1 to 1%) in the sample. This chain joins TRBV5-1 and TRBJ1-1; D uncertain. CDR1 and CDR2 (germline): SGHRS, YFSETQ. Trimming took off 0 bases at V and 0 bases at J, with 9 bases between the two ends. The CDR3 totals 15 residues. The CDR3 spells CASSLALGLNTEAFF. The CDR3 bases are TGCGCCAGCAGCTTGGCTTTGGGGTTGAACACTGAAGCTTTCTTT. Using reference TRBV5-1 and TRBJ1-1 for the parts outside the CDR3, the full variable domain is KAGVTQTPRYLIKTRGQQVTLSCSPISGHRSVSWYQQTPGQGLQFLFEYFSETQRNKGNFPGRFSGRQFSNSRSEMNVSTLELGDSALYLCASSLALGLNTEAFFGQGTRLTVV.

By sample share, this clonotype is medium-sized. This chain connects TRBV5-1 to TRBJ1-4; D possibly corresponds to TRBD1 (5 bases). This CDR3 contains 14 residues. The V end was cut by 1 base, the J end by 2 bases, with 6 bases between. Germline CDR1 and CDR2: SGHRS and YFSETQ. In DNA, the CDR3 is TGCGCCAGCAGCTTGTGGGGGACTAATGAAAAACTGTTTTTT. Protein sequence: CASSLWGTNEKLFF.

This clonotype is labeled medium-sized. This chain's CDR3 is CASSLTSGGRQYF. Written as DNA, the CDR3 is TGTGCCAGCAGCTTAACTAGCGGGGGGCGCCAGTACTTC. The rearrangement joins TRBV7-2 to TRBJ2-5, with TRBD2 matching over 12 bases. V lost 2 bases, J lost 10 bases, and 2 bases stayed unmatched. The CDR3 has 13 residues. The germline V gene has CDR1 SGHTA and CDR2 FQGNSA.

The V and J genes are TRBV4-2 and TRBJ1-5, with D hard to call. V dropped 0 bases and J dropped 0 bases, with 9 bases sitting between them. Germline V lookup: CDR1 LGHNA, CDR2 YNFKEQ. The CDR3 length is 16 residues. The CDR3 protein is CASSQDPAGSNQPQHF. CDR3 DNA sequence: TGTGCCAGCAGCCAAGATCCGGCGGGTAGCAATCAGCCCCAGCATTTT.

The chain combines TRBV9 with TRBJ1-2; TRBD1 aligns across 7 bases. Germline loops: CDR1 SGDLS, CDR2 YYNGEE. The CDR3 consists of 17 residues. After removal of 0 bases from V and 4 bases from J, the junction contained 12 bases not matched to a gene. CDR3 residues: CASSVGVDREDGYGYTF. The CDR3 bases are TGTGCCAGCAGCGTAGGGGTCGACAGGGAAGATGGCTATGGCTACACCTTC.

The rearrangement links TRBV25-1 to TRBJ1-1, with D uncertain. Trimming stripped 3 bases from V and 4 bases from J, with 12 bases between. The V gene's germline CDR1 is MGHDK and CDR2 SYGVNS. This CDR3 has 14 residues. The CDR3 reads CASSDPNRGTEAFF. The CDR3, as DNA: TGTGCCAGCAGTGATCCCAATCGGGGCACTGAAGCTTTCTTT.

The V gene is TRBV19, the J gene TRBJ2-1, with 10 nucleotides matching TRBD2. The CDR3 covers 16 residues. The V gene end was trimmed by 5 bases and the J gene end by 8 bases; junction bases not matched to a gene: 12. The germline CDR1 and CDR2 sequences are LNHDA and SQIVND (reference sequence). This CDR3 is CASSWASGGPRYEQFF. In DNA, the CDR3 is TGTGCCAGTAGTTGGGCTAGCGGGGGTCCTCGATATGAGCAGTTCTTC.

The chain carries TRBV7-9 and TRBJ2-1; D remains ambiguous. CDR3 size: 15 residues. Per germline, CDR1 SEHNR and CDR2 FQNEAQ (reference sequence). The ends were cut back, 5 bases at V and 0 bases at J, with 11 bases in the middle. CDR3: CASSPGRSSYNEQFF. As DNA, the CDR3 is TGTGCCAGCAGCCCTGGACGAAGCTCCTACAATGAGCAGTTCTTC.

In its sample, this clonotype ranks as medium-sized (0.01 to 0.1%). The chain couples TRBV4-3 to TRBJ2-1; 7 bases map to TRBD1. V shed 2 bases, J shed 8 bases, and the junction held 3 bases outside the gene matches. Germline CDR1 LGHNA, CDR2 YSLEER. The CDR3 length is 13 residues. The CDR3 spells CASSQQQGYEQFF. CDR3 sequence (DNA): TGCGCCAGCAGCCAACAACAGGGGTATGAGCAGTTCTTC.

Comment on this clonotype: This could be a read error, since a much larger clone is one nucleotide away. The chain has TRBV7-2 and TRBJ1-4; tentative D call: TRBD1 (5 bases). The CDR3 is 15 residues long. From germline, CDR1 is SGHTA and CDR2 FQGNSA. The DNA of the CDR3 is TGTTCCAGCAGCGCAGGGCTTGCAACTAATGAAAAACTGTTTTTT. Its translation: CSSSAGLATNEKLFF.

In this sample, this clonotype is medium-sized. V is TRBV7-9 and J is TRBJ2-1, with TRBD2 matching 12 bases. CDR1 and CDR2 from the germline V gene are SEHNR and FQNEAQ (reference sequence). Losses at the gene ends were 6 bases for V and 7 bases for J; bases not matched to a gene: 13. The CDR3 is 17 residues long. The CDR3 sequence is CASSSRRLAGAHNEQFF. CDR3 in DNA: TGTGCCAGCAGTTCCCGCAGACTAGCGGGGGCCCATAATGAGCAGTTCTTC.

The table lists this clonotype with a few counts. The chain employs TRBV20-1 and TRBJ1-3; the D is unclear. V was trimmed by 3 bases and J by 2 bases, leaving 8 bases between them. The length of the CDR3 is 13 residues. Germline V lookup: CDR1 DFQATT, CDR2 SNEGSKA (reference sequence). CDR3 region: CSASRIAGNTIYF. Written as DNA, the CDR3 is TGCAGTGCTAGTAGGATTGCTGGAAACACCATATATTTT.

This clonotype rates as medium-sized (0.01 to 0.1%). V gene TRBV7-9 combines with J gene TRBJ2-2; TRBD2 matches 9 bases. The V gene's germline CDR1 is SEHNR and CDR2 FQNEAQ (reference sequence). Trimming removed 4 bases from V and 2 bases from J; junction bases left unmatched: 5. This CDR3 region has 16 residues. The CDR3 protein is CASSSLAGSNTGELFF. The CDR3 DNA is TGTGCCAGCAGCTCCCTAGCGGGGAGTAACACCGGGGAGCTGTTTTTT.

This clonotype was detected only once. A much larger clone differs by one base, so this may be a read error. The CDR3 DNA follows: TGTGCCAGCAGCTTGTCACCCGTGGGAGAGACCCAGTACTTC. Translation: CASSLSPVGETQYF. This chain uses TRBV11-2 with TRBJ2-5, with unresolved D. The CDR3 consists of 14 residues. Germline V gene sequence: CDR1 SGHAT, CDR2 FQNNGV. Trimming removed 3 bases from V and 4 bases from J, with 12 bases in between.

This clonotype is categorized as medium-sized. V and J are TRBV5-1 and TRBJ1-2; no reliable D call. V lost 2 bases and J 3 bases, leaving 11 bases between the germline ends. This CDR3 has 14 residues. From germline, CDR1 is SGHRS and CDR2 YFSETQ. The CDR3 reads CASSFNSGDYGYTF. The CDR3 DNA is TGCGCCAGCAGCTTTAACAGCGGAGACTATGGCTACACCTTC.

By its share, this clonotype is medium-sized. This chain links TRBV4-1 with TRBJ2-1; perhaps TRBD1 as D (7 bases). The CDR3 length is 15 residues. Trimming shortened V by 4 bases and J by 9 bases, and 19 bases separated the two germline ends. Germline V lookup: CDR1 MGHRA, CDR2 YSYEKL. CDR3 sequence: CASSLRGGGNSEQFF. The CDR3 DNA sequence: TGCGCCAGCAGCCTTCGCGGAGGGGGCAATTCTGAGCAGTTCTTC.

In this sample, this clonotype turned up a few times. The CDR3 reads CSARDQGGGTYNEQFF. In DNA, the CDR3 is TGCAGTGCTAGAGATCAGGGGGGAGGAACCTACAATGAGCAGTTCTTC. The J gene is TRBJ2-1, the V gene TRBV20-1, with D possibly being TRBD1 (7 bases). Germline values: CDR1 DFQATT, CDR2 SNEGSKA (reference sequence). The V end was cut by 0 bases, the J end by 2 bases, with 14 bases between. The CDR3 spans 16 residues.

The V and J genes are TRBV9 and TRBJ2-3; 11 bases agree with TRBD2. Germline CDR1 is SGDLS and CDR2 is YYNGEE. The length of the CDR3 is 18 residues. The V and J ends lost 3 bases and 2 bases, in that order; junction bases with no gene match: 11. The CDR3 coding sequence is TGTGCCAGCAGCGATACCGGGACTAGCGGTTTGATCACAGATACGCAGTATTTT. Residues: CASSDTGTSGLITDTQYF.

Sample share makes this clonotype medium-sized. The chain combines TRBV6-6 with TRBJ1-1; 8 bases line up with TRBD1. The CDR3 is 16 residues long. Germline V gene sequence: CDR1 MNHNY, CDR2 SVGAGI (reference sequence). J was trimmed by 2 bases and V by 7 bases; bases with no gene match: 12. The CDR3 region has the DNA TGTGCCAGCACGCCGATCGACAGGGGCAGAAACACTGAAGCTTTCTTT. Translation gives CASTPIDRGRNTEAFF.

The chain recombines TRBV10-3 with TRBJ1-2, with 8 bases matching TRBD1. CDR1 is ENHRY, CDR2 SYGVKD, per germline. V was clipped by 8 bases and J by 1 base; unmatched bases: 6. The CDR3 is 14 amino acids. The CDR3 DNA is TGTGCCATCGCACCGGGACAGGATAACTATGGCTACACCTTC. Encoded protein: CAIAPGQDNYGYTF.